Below are 22 T cell receptor beta chains sequenced from a single sample in a study of T cells in Graves' hyperthyroidism and ophthalmopathy. Amplified regions were TCR beta CDR3 sequences from RNA transcripts. When the TCR CDR3 underwent first-round RT-PCR, the HTBI primer set was used. TCRdb independently ran MiXCR on the multiplex PCR reads; one entry per CDR3 protein. The sample holds 600,000 or so distinct CDR3 sequences, 14% seen once. Sequenced input: blood. The source is a woman in her late teens or twenties with Graves' ophthalmopathy.

This clonotype was observed a handful of times. CDR3 DNA: TGTGCCAGCAGCCCGATATTACAGGGGGCGTATAATTCACCCCTCCACTTT. Translation: CASSPILQGAYNSPLHF. V and J are TRBV19 and TRBJ1-6, with 9 nucleotides matching TRBD1. The CDR3 loop spans 17 amino acids. Germline assignment: CDR1 LNHDA and CDR2 SQIVND (reference sequence). Trimming at V came to 9 bases and at J to 4 bases, leaving 13 bases not matched to a gene. Full variable domain (remainder filled in from reference TRBV19 and TRBJ1-6): DGGITQSPKYLFRKEGQNVTLSCEQNLNHDAMYWYRQDPGQGLRLIYYSQIVNDFQKGDIAEGYSVSREKKESFPLTVTSAQKNPTAFYLCASSPILQGAYNSPLHFGNGTRLTVT.

The chain employs TRBV4-2 and TRBJ2-7, with D possibly matching TRBD2 (7 bases). The germline V gene has CDR1 LGHNA and CDR2 YNFKEQ. With 5 bases removed from V and 1 base from J, the gap between germline ends came to 15 bases. The CDR3 runs 15 residues. CDR3 in amino acids: CASSMAGGTSYEQYF. The CDR3 nucleotides are TGTGCCAGCAGCATGGCCGGGGGGACATCCTACGAGCAGTACTTC.

The V call is TRBV12-3 or TRBV12-4, the J call TRBJ2-7; D gene ambiguous. V gave up 4 bases and J gave up 2 bases, with 9 bases separating them. The CDR3 consists of 13 residues. The CDR3 DNA sequence: TGTGCCAGCAGTTCGGGTATCGCCTACGAGCAGTACTTC. Translation gives CASSSGIAYEQYF.

This clonotype was counted many times. The chain links TRBV7-9 to TRBJ2-7; 7 bases agree with TRBD2. V lost 3 bases, J lost 7 bases, and 12 bases stayed unmatched. The CDR3 is 15 amino acids. Germline V gene sequence: CDR1 SEHNR, CDR2 FQNEAQ (reference sequence). CDR3: CASSFRDGRPEEQYF. DNA for the CDR3: TGTGCCAGCAGCTTTCGGGACGGGAGGCCAGAAGAGCAGTACTTC.

This clonotype showed up many times. The V call is TRBV11-2, the J call TRBJ2-5, with 7 bases fitting TRBD1. The V and J ends lost 4 bases and 7 bases, in that order; junction bases with no gene match: 12. The germline gives CDR1 SGHAT, CDR2 FQNNGV. The CDR3 covers 15 residues. This chain's CDR3 is CASSYTDRSWGTQYF. CDR3 bases: TGTGCCAGCAGCTACACGGACAGGTCATGGGGGACCCAGTACTTC.

This sequence joins TRBV19 and TRBJ1-3; perhaps TRBD1 as D (6 bases). V was cut by 3 bases and J by 5 bases, with 14 bases left in between. This CDR3 is 15 amino acids long. CDR1 and CDR2 (germline): LNHDA, SQIVND (reference sequence). Here the CDR3 reads CASSIATGRRNTIYF. The CDR3 DNA is TGTGCCAGTAGTATCGCGACAGGTCGGAGAAACACCATATATTTT. The full variable domain, its missing parts supplied by reference TRBV19 and TRBJ1-3, is DGGITQSPKYLFRKEGQNVTLSCEQNLNHDAMYWYRQDPGQGLRLIYYSQIVNDFQKGDIAEGYSVSREKKESFPLTVTSAQKNPTAFYLCASSIATGRRNTIYFGEGSWLTVV.

The rearrangement uses TRBV5-6 and TRBJ2-2; no clear D. The V gene lost 5 bases and the J gene lost 6 bases, with 11 bases spanning the gap. CDR3 length equals 13 residues. The germline gives CDR1 SGHDT, CDR2 YYEEEE. CDR3 region: CASRSSSAGELFF. The CDR3 nucleotides are TGTGCCAGCAGGTCTAGTTCCGCCGGGGAGCTGTTTTTT.

The chain links TRBV6-5 to TRBJ1-3; 7 nucleotides agree with TRBD1. V shed 2 bases and J 2 bases; nucleotides not matched to a gene: 3. The CDR3 runs 15 residues. CDR1 and CDR2 from the germline V gene are MNHEY and SVGAGI. Written as DNA, the CDR3 is TGTGCCAGCAGTTACGCAGACAGGGCTGGAAACACCATATATTTT. Its translation: CASSYADRAGNTIYF.

This clonotype was counted only a few times. This chain connects TRBV4-2 to TRBJ2-2, with 8 nucleotides matching TRBD2. Germline V gene data show CDR1 as LGHNA and CDR2 as YNFKEQ. The CDR3 is 16 residues long. J was trimmed by 8 bases and V by 1 base; bases with no gene match: 9. The CDR3 region is CASSQANLLAEGELFF. The CDR3 DNA sequence: TGTGCCAGCAGCCAAGCCAACTTACTAGCGGAAGGGGAGCTGTTTTTT.

This clonotype was counted ten times or more. V and J are TRBV11-3 and TRBJ1-1; 8 bases match TRBD1. Trimming cost V 6 bases and J 6 bases; bases outside gene matches: 9. Germline lookup yields CDR1 SGHNT and CDR2 YENEEA. The CDR3 extends over 14 amino acids. The CDR3 sequence is CASRAGGPSAEAFF. The CDR3 nucleotides are TGTGCCAGCAGGGCAGGGGGCCCAAGCGCTGAAGCTTTCTTT.

This clonotype was seen at least ten times. J is TRBJ2-3 and V is TRBV20-1; 7 nucleotides agree with TRBD2. The CDR3 has 16 amino acids. Germline assignment: CDR1 DFQATT and CDR2 SNEGSKA (reference sequence). Losses at the gene ends were 3 bases for V and 5 bases for J; bases not matched to a gene: 14. The CDR3 DNA follows: TGCAGTGCTAGTGTGGCTAGCGGCTCCTCGCGAGATACGCAGTATTTT. It translates to CSASVASGSSRDTQYF.

As concerns this clonotype: A clone one base away is much larger, so this may be a read error. The J gene is TRBJ2-1, the V gene TRBV7-3; 15 bases match TRBD2. The CDR3 is 18 amino acids. Germline values: CDR1 SGHTA, CDR2 FQGTGA. The CDR3 DNA reads TGTGCCAGCAGCCCCCTGCCAGGACTAGCGGGAGGGTACAATGGGCAGTTCTTC. This codes for CASSPLPGLAGGYNGQFF.

In regard to this clonotype: Being one base from a much bigger clone, this may be a read error. The chain couples TRBV5-8 to TRBJ2-1, with 7 bases matching TRBD1. The germline V gene encodes CDR1 SGHTS and CDR2 YDEGEE. CDR3 length: 15 residues. The CDR3 here is CASSLETGHYNEQFF. In nucleotides, the CDR3 is TGCGCCAGCAGCTTGGAGACAGGGCACTACAATGAGCAGTTCTTC.

This clonotype has a count of ten or more. This chain links TRBV6-6 with TRBJ2-1; 10 positions agree with TRBD2. The J segment lost 2 bases and the V segment lost 3 bases, leaving 4 bases of the junction unmatched. There are 16 residues in the CDR3. From germline, CDR1 is MNHNY and CDR2 SVGAGI (reference sequence). The CDR3 DNA reads as TGTGCCAGCAGTTATCAGCTAGCGGGAGCCTACAATGAGCAGTTCTTC. This sequence encodes CASSYQLAGAYNEQFF.

This clonotype was seen many times. CDR3 sequence (DNA): TGTGCCAGCAGCTTAGCGTCGGGACTAGCGGGAGATACGCAGTATTTT. Encoded protein: CASSLASGLAGDTQYF. V usage is TRBV7-2 and J usage is TRBJ2-3; 12 bases line up with TRBD2. The CDR3 extends over 16 amino acids. J gave up 5 bases and V 0 bases, and 3 bases lay outside the gene matches. CDR1 is SGHTA, CDR2 FQGNSA, per germline. Full variable domain (missing parts from reference TRBV7-2 and TRBJ2-3): GAGVSQSPSNKVTEKGKDVELRCDPISGHTALYWYRQSLGQGLEFLIYFQGNSAPDKSGLPSDRFSAERTGGSVSTLTIQRTQQEDSAVYLCASSLASGLAGDTQYFGPGTRLTVL.

This clonotype was detected ten times or more. The CDR3 nucleotides read TGTGCCAGCAGCATGCCCGGACAGGGAGCAGAGACCCAGTACTTC. Its protein product is CASSMPGQGAETQYF. This chain uses TRBV3-1 with TRBJ2-5; 8 bases fit TRBD1. The CDR3 runs 15 residues. With V trimmed by 5 bases and J by 4 bases, 9 bases remained unmatched. CDR1 LGHDT and CDR2 YNNKEL come from the germline V gene (reference sequence).

This clonotype was picked up many times. The chain combines TRBV28 with TRBJ2-1; 10 bases agree with TRBD2. CDR3 length: 14 amino acids. Germline assignment: CDR1 MDHEN and CDR2 SYDVKM. The V gene end was trimmed by 10 bases and the J gene end by 8 bases; junction bases not matched to a gene: 11. CDR3 DNA: TGTGCCACCATAGCGGGAGGTTTGGGGCATGAGCAGTTCTTC. Amino acid sequence: CATIAGGLGHEQFF.

This clonotype appeared many times. The gene calls are TRBV7-3 and TRBJ2-2, with 7 positions matching TRBD1. The CDR3 consists of 17 residues. From germline, CDR1 is SGHTA and CDR2 FQGTGA. With 1 base clipped from V and 4 bases from J, the junction kept 9 bases outside the gene matches. This CDR3 reads CASSLSTGRGSTGELFF. The CDR3 DNA is TGTGCCAGCAGCTTAAGTACGGGCAGGGGGAGCACCGGGGAGCTGTTTTTT.

This clonotype was seen a handful of times. The chain joins TRBV4-3 to TRBJ2-7, with 7 bases that match TRBD1. The ends lost 4 bases at V and 4 bases at J; junction bases unmatched: 13. The CDR3 has 16 residues. Germline-derived CDR1 and CDR2 are LGHNA and YSLEER. The CDR3 reads CASSPQPGQYYYEQYF. CDR3 sequence (DNA): TGCGCCAGCAGCCCCCAACCGGGACAGTACTATTACGAGCAGTACTTC.

The V call is TRBV15, the J call TRBJ2-5; a possible D gene is TRBD2 (5 bases). CDR3 length: 14 amino acids. With 7 bases removed from V and 3 bases from J, the gap between germline ends came to 15 bases. Germline-derived CDR1 and CDR2 are LNHNV and YYDKDF (reference sequence). The CDR3 DNA reads as TGTGCCACCACCCCGAGGGCAGTCGAAGAGACCCAGTACTTC. It translates to CATTPRAVEETQYF.

This clonotype was picked up many times. The chain has TRBV19 and TRBJ2-7; D possibly corresponds to TRBD2 (6 bases). The CDR3 has 15 amino acids. Trimming stripped 7 bases from V and 1 base from J, with 17 bases between. Germline CDR1 and CDR2: LNHDA and SQIVND (reference sequence). The DNA of the CDR3 is TGTGCCAGTAAGTCGGGCGGGACCGCTTCCTACGAGCAGTACTTC. Encoded protein: CASKSGGTASYEQYF.

This clonotype came up many times. The chain is built from TRBV3-1 and TRBJ2-1; D ambiguous. The germline gives CDR1 LGHDT, CDR2 YNNKEL (reference sequence). V lost 3 bases and J 6 bases, leaving 9 bases between the germline ends. The CDR3 runs 13 residues. This CDR3 reads CASSQPSANEQFF. The CDR3 DNA follows: TGTGCCAGCAGCCAGCCCAGCGCCAATGAGCAGTTCTTC.